A single sample gave rise to the 5 T cell receptor beta chains below, sequenced in a study of control samples from healthy donors and cancer patients. Repertoires were generated with immunoSEQ multiplex PCR, while TCRdb's copy carries only in-frame clones and drops some. The table shows 85,000 to 110,000 clones, with about 89% occurring only once. The specimen sequenced was PBMCs. The receptor set was obtained from a man aged 55 to 70 with lung cancer.

The chain links TRBV6-6 to TRBJ1-1; D possibly corresponds to TRBD1 (5 bases). CDR3 length: 12 amino acids. The V and J ends lost 10 bases and 6 bases respectively, with 15 bases between them. The germline CDR1 and CDR2 sequences are MNHNY and SVGAGI (reference sequence). The CDR3 spells CATGNPSPEAFF. Written as DNA, the CDR3 is TGTGCCACAGGGAATCCCAGCCCTGAAGCTTTCTTT.

V gene TRBV5-8 combines with J gene TRBJ2-1, with D maybe TRBD2 (5 bases). The CDR3 covers 15 residues. Germline CDR1 reads SGHTS; CDR2 reads YDEGEE. V was shortened by 2 bases and J by 0 bases, with 9 bases between the two germline ends. CDR3 protein: CASSLRRGSYNEQFF. CDR3 sequence (DNA): TGTGCCAGCAGCTTACGCCGGGGCTCCTACAATGAGCAGTTCTTC.

The CDR3 DNA sequence: TGCGCCAGCAGCCAAGCGAACCTGGGAGGTGGCGGAAACACCATATATTTT. This encodes CASSQANLGGGGNTIYF. J is TRBJ1-3 and V is TRBV4-1; D remains unclear. CDR3 length: 17 residues. V lost 1 base and J lost 4, with 17 bases in between. Looked up from germline, CDR1 is MGHRA and CDR2 is YSYEKL.

The chain recombines TRBV4-1 with TRBJ2-5, with 11 bases that match TRBD2. Germline V CDR1 and CDR2: MGHRA, YSYEKL. The CDR3 loop spans 17 amino acids. The ends lost 1 base at V and 2 bases at J; junction bases unmatched: 6. The CDR3 DNA reads as TGCGCCAGCAGCCAAGCGCCTAGCGGGGGGATTCAAGAGACCCAGTACTTC. As protein: CASSQAPSGGIQETQYF.

This clone was counted at least ten times. The chain recombines TRBV30 with TRBJ2-7; the D is unclear. Germline values: CDR1 GTSNPN, CDR2 SVGIG (reference sequence). The CDR3 loop spans 13 amino acids. V shed 2 bases and J shed 0 bases, with 8 bases lying between them. CDR3 amino acids: CAWSQVLSYEQYF. CDR3 sequence (DNA): TGTGCCTGGAGTCAGGTACTCTCCTACGAGCAGTACTTC.